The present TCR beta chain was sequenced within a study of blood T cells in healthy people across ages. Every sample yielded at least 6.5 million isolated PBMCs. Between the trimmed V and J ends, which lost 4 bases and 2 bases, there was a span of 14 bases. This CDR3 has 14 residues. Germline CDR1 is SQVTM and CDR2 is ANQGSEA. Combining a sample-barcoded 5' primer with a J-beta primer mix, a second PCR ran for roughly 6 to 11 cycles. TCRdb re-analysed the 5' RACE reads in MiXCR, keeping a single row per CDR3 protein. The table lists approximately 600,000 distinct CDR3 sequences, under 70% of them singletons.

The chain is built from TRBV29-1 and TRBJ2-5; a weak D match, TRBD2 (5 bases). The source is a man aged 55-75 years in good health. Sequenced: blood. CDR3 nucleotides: TGCAGCGTTGGAAGAGTTACGGGACAAGAGACCCAGTACTTC. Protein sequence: CSVGRVTGQETQYF.